The clone carrying this T cell receptor (beta chain) turned up a few times. The antigen is undetermined. This record belongs to a study of blood T cells in healthy people across ages. The study's findings and limits: Getting older went along with TCR beta diversity per million T cells dropping roughly linearly. Strong correlation was found linking TCR beta diversity to naive T cell percentage.

With a J-beta primer mix and a sample-barcoded 5' primer, a second PCR ran about 7 to 12 cycles. A template-switch adaptor that had 12 random nucleotides put a tag on each cDNA molecule. Paired-end reads containing CDR3 totaled no fewer than 3 million for each sample. TCRdb re-analysed the 5' RACE reads in MiXCR, keeping a single row per CDR3 protein. The sample holds about 640,000 distinct CDR3 sequences, approximately 40% seen once. From germline, CDR1 is SGHDN and CDR2 FVKESK. The V and J ends lost 2 bases and 3 bases respectively, with 12 bases between them. The CDR3 length is 15 residues. V and J are TRBV14 and TRBJ2-3, with a weak D call TRBD1 (7 bases). This receptor was obtained from a man older than 75 in good health. What was sequenced was blood. CDR3 protein: CASSQSRGETDTQYF. CDR3 in DNA: TGTGCCAGCAGCCAAAGCAGGGGGGAGACAGATACGCAGTATTTT.